This TCR beta chain comes out of a study of T cells after posttransplantation cyclophosphamide. Study findings and constraints: Later post-transplant blood repertoires were often dominated by donor CD8+ memory clones.

In this sample, this clone turned up many times. Antigen specificity is unknown. CDR1 is SGHTA and CDR2 is FQGNSA in the germline V gene. With V trimmed by 5 bases and J by 2 bases, 8 bases remained unmatched. The CDR3 runs to 17 residues. TCRdb's copy holds only in-frame clones and misses some; the assay was immunoSEQ multiplex PCR. The table lists over 45,000 clones, with no singletons. The TCR sequence derives from a man aged 40-55 years in good health, CMV-negative, and a related stem cell transplant donor. Sequencing was performed on PBMCs. The rearrangement joins TRBV7-2 to TRBJ2-3, with TRBD2 matching 12 bases. The CDR3 protein is CASSPLAGGEATDTQYF. For the CDR3, the DNA is TGTGCCAGCAGCCCACTAGCGGGAGGAGAGGCCACAGATACGCAGTATTTT. Drawing the rest from reference TRBV7-2 and TRBJ2-3, the complete variable domain is GAGVSQSPSNKVTEKGKDVELRCDPISGHTALYWYRQSLGQGLEFLIYFQGNSAPDKSGLPSDRFSAERTGGSVSTLTIQRTQQEDSAVYLCASSPLAGGEATDTQYFGPGTRLTVL.